Presented here are 11 T cell receptor beta chains from one specimen sequenced in a study of early T cells in non-severe SARS-CoV-2 infection. Each CDR3 protein gets one entry after TCRdb re-called the 5' RACE reads with MiXCR. The sample holds about 130,000 distinct CDR3 sequences; about 15% are singletons and the top ten take 20% to 25%. The sequenced sample was whole blood. The receptors come from an adult who was a healthcare worker with PCR-confirmed SARS-CoV-2 infection or an uninfected control (not recorded which).

This clonotype was found a few times. The chain joins TRBV12-3 or TRBV12-4 to TRBJ1-1; no firm D call. CDR3 length: 14 amino acids. Trimming left V 8 bases short and J 0 bases short, with 13 bases between. DNA of the CDR3: TGTGCCAGCTGCCCCGACGGAATGAACACTGAAGCTTTCTTT. Translation gives CASCPDGMNTEAFF.

Only a few counts were recorded for this clonotype. The genes are TRBV10-2 and TRBJ1-1, with TRBD1 matching over 7 bases. The CDR3 loop spans 12 amino acids. Trimming at V came to 6 bases and at J to 7 bases, leaving 5 bases not matched to a gene. Germline CDR1 reads WSHSY; CDR2 reads SAAADI. Here the CDR3 reads CASRGQLDEAFF. CDR3 in DNA: TGCGCCAGCAGGGGACAGCTAGATGAAGCTTTCTTT.

The chain uses TRBV7-9 and TRBJ1-2; D might be TRBD1 (5 bases). Trimming shortened V by 3 bases and J by 7 bases, and 9 bases separated the two germline ends. Germline V lookup: CDR1 SEHNR, CDR2 FQNEAQ (reference sequence). This CDR3 region has 12 residues. The CDR3 protein is CASSLTASGYTF. The CDR3 DNA sequence: TGTGCCAGCAGCTTGACAGCTTCTGGCTACACCTTC.

This clonotype showed up many times. V gene TRBV10-3 combines with J gene TRBJ1-2; TRBD1 aligns across 7 bases. With 4 bases clipped from V and 2 bases from J, the junction kept 7 bases outside the gene matches. Germline CDR1 ENHRY, CDR2 SYGVKD. The CDR3 spans 15 residues. CDR3 DNA sequence: TGTGCCATCAGTGGAGGGGAGGACAGGAACTATGGCTACACCTTC. Amino acid sequence: CAISGGEDRNYGYTF.

The rearrangement links TRBV9 to TRBJ2-3; TRBD2 matches 10 bases. The CDR3 is 17 amino acids. From germline, CDR1 is SGDLS and CDR2 YYNGEE. The J segment lost 3 bases and the V segment lost 1 base, leaving 8 bases of the junction unmatched. CDR3 in DNA: TGTGCCAGCAGCGTATTTTCTAGCGGGGGTTCGACAGATACGCAGTATTTT. Its protein is CASSVFSSGGSTDTQYF.

This chain uses TRBV7-9 with TRBJ1-1; D remains unclear. V shed 1 base and J shed 1 base, with 4 bases lying between them. CDR3 length: 13 amino acids. Germline V gives CDR1 SEHNR, CDR2 FQNEAQ (reference sequence). The CDR3 DNA reads TGTGCCAGCAGCTTAGAACAGAACACTGAAGCTTTCTTT. Translation: CASSLEQNTEAFF.

The table lists this clonotype with a few counts. The rearrangement joins TRBV30 to TRBJ2-7; 7 bases align to TRBD1. The V segment lost 0 bases and the J segment 4 bases; nucleotides outside the gene matches: 0. The germline gives CDR1 GTSNPN, CDR2 SVGIG (reference sequence). This CDR3 region has 12 residues. The CDR3 loop is CAWSVQGYEQYF. For the CDR3, the DNA is TGTGCCTGGAGTGTACAGGGGTACGAGCAGTACTTC.

The chain combines TRBV13 with TRBJ2-7; 11 nucleotides match TRBD2. Trimming removed 2 bases from V and 3 bases from J; junction bases left unmatched: 6. The CDR3 loop spans 16 amino acids. Germline CDR1 is PRHDT and CDR2 is FYEKMQ (reference sequence). CDR3 bases: TGTGCCAGCAGCTTACTGGGACTAGCGGCCAACTACGAGCAGTACTTC. Its translation is CASSLLGLAANYEQYF.

Notes on this clonotype: This may stem from a read error, because a much larger clone lies one nucleotide away. This chain uses TRBV11-2 with TRBJ2-3, with no clear D. The V gene lost 5 bases and the J gene lost 5 bases, with 17 bases spanning the gap. The germline V gene encodes CDR1 SGHAT and CDR2 FQNNGV. The CDR3 length is 15 residues. The CDR3 DNA reads TGTGCCAGCAGCCCAGAGCCCTTCCAAGGAGATACGCAGTATTTT. Its translation is CASSPEPFQGDTQYF.

The rearrangement uses TRBV20-1 and TRBJ2-1; perhaps TRBD2 as D (6 bases). CDR3 length equals 14 residues. CDR1 and CDR2 from the germline V gene are DFQATT and SNEGSKA (reference sequence). V was trimmed by 6 bases and J by 4 bases, leaving 16 bases between them. This chain's CDR3 is CSAPGDPRYNEQFF. The CDR3 region has the DNA TGCAGTGCCCCGGGGGATCCCCGGTACAATGAGCAGTTCTTC.

In its sample, this clonotype was seen a few times. The gene calls are TRBV12-3 or TRBV12-4 and TRBJ1-2; 9 bases fit TRBD1. The CDR3 has 13 residues. The V segment lost 6 bases and the J segment 5 bases; nucleotides outside the gene matches: 4. In nucleotides, the CDR3 is TGTGCCAGCAGCTGGGACAGGGATTATGGCTACACCTTC. Its translation is CASSWDRDYGYTF.